This TCR beta chain was recovered during a study of blood T cell repertoires in COVID-19. Overall study: Sites across the United States, Italy and Spain contributed samples from acute and convalescent COVID-19. From T cells, B-cell-depleted T cells, or PBMCs came the material, which was cDNA or gDNA.

The sample holds a few counts of this clone. Study processing details: Amplification with reference gene primers provided the estimates of nucleated cell counts. This table comes from immunoSEQ multiplex PCR, and its TCRdb copy is limited to in-frame clones, with some not included. V and J calls and clone size are given by that table; D and trimming were obtained from the DNA. The sample has 70,000 to 100,000 clones, about 90% seen once. Germline assignment: CDR1 ENHRY and CDR2 SYGVKD. The CDR3 spans 13 residues. V trimming: 7 bases; J trimming: 1 base; junction bases outside the gene matches: 3. The chain recombines TRBV10-3 with TRBJ1-1; 7 positions match TRBD1. The clonotype was recovered from a woman in her 70s with acute or convalescent COVID-19. Sequenced sample: peripheral blood. This CDR3 reads CAINGQENTEAFF. CDR3 nucleotides: TGTGCCATCAATGGACAGGAGAACACTGAAGCTTTCTTT.